Reported below is one T cell receptor beta chain. The junction and the germline gene differ at one end; a read error may be behind it. Germline-derived CDR1 and CDR2 are MNHEY and SMNVEV (reference sequence). The CDR3 has 14 amino acids. These data are taken from a study of blood T cell repertoires in COVID-19. Study overall: Specimens from acute and convalescent COVID-19 originated in the United States, Italy and Spain. In each case, the material was cDNA or gDNA derived from T cells, B-cell-depleted T cells, or PBMCs.

Methods used by the authors: Researchers report that nucleated cell counts were estimated from reference gene primer amplification. Only in-frame clones appear in the TCRdb table, and some are missing; sequencing was by immunoSEQ multiplex PCR. V and J calls and clone size follow that table, whereas D and trimming were derived from the DNA. The table includes about 87,000 clones, under 85% detected once. V is TRBV27 and J is TRBJ1-6; D is ambiguous. The source material was peripheral blood. This sequence was found in a woman in her 70s with acute or convalescent COVID-19. The CDR3 DNA sequence: TGTGCCAGCAGTCTATCGGCTTATAATTCACCCCTCCACTTT. This gives the protein CASSLSAYNSPLHF.